This T cell receptor beta chain was sequenced for a study of cytomegalovirus exposure and HLA in healthy donors. Primers: 60 Vbeta forward and 13 Jbeta reverse. Data came from immunoSEQ multiplex PCR; TCRdb stores just in-frame clones and leaves some out. The sample records about 260,000 clones, 84% being singletons. The V gene end was trimmed by 5 bases and the J gene end by 6 bases; junction bases not matched to a gene: 8. The length of the CDR3 is 15 residues. Per germline, CDR1 MDHEN and CDR2 SYDVKM. This TCR derives from a middle-aged woman in good health and CMV-seropositive. V is TRBV28 and J is TRBJ1-5, with 9 nucleotides matching TRBD1. The sample taken for sequencing was PBMCs. The CDR3 region has the DNA TGTGCCAGCAGTGCGACAGGGGGTTTGCGTCAGCCCCAGCATTTT. Translation gives CASSATGGLRQPQHF.